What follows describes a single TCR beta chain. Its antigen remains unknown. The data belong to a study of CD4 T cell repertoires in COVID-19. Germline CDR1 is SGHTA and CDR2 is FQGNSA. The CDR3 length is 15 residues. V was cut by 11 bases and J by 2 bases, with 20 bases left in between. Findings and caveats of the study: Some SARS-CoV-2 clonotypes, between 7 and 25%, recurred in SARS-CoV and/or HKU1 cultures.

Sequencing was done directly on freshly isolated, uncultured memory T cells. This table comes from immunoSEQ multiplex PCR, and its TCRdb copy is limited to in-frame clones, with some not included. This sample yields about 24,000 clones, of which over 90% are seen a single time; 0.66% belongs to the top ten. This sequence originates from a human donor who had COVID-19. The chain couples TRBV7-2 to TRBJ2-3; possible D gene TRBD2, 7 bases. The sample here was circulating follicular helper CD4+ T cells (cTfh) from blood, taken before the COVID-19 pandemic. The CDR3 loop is CAEGERGGNTDTQYF. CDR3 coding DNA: TGTGCCGAGGGGGAGCGGGGAGGCAACACAGATACGCAGTATTTT.